This TCR beta chain was sequenced during a study of T cells after posttransplantation cyclophosphamide. Broader study findings: Skin or GI-infiltrating T cells shared few TRB sequences with blood. TRB clonality was highly associated with recipient CMV seropositivity and reactivation. Donor CD8+ memory clones often dominated recipient blood repertoires at later times.

On the day of bone marrow donation, the related graft donor provided peripheral blood. This clone was seen ten or more times. Its antigen is as yet unknown. The germline CDR1 and CDR2 sequences are LNHDA and SQIVND (reference sequence). V shed 4 bases, J shed 7 bases, and the junction held 19 bases outside the gene matches. This CDR3 is built from 19 residues. The method was immunoSEQ multiplex PCR; TCRdb's version includes in-frame clones alone and lacks a portion of them. The record shows roughly 35,000 clones for this sample, with no singletons present. This chain links TRBV19 with TRBJ1-5; 10 bases agree with TRBD1. This receptor was identified in a girl between 5 and 17 years old in good health, CMV-negative, and a related stem cell transplant donor. The sample was PBMCs. The CDR3 is CASSTRTGGLVAQWQPQHF. CDR3 nucleotides: TGTGCCAGTAGTACACGGACAGGGGGGCTTGTGGCACAATGGCAGCCCCAGCATTTT.